What follows are 27 T cell receptor beta chains derived from one specimen sequenced in a study of cytotoxic CD8 clonotypes in ibrutinib-treated CLL (dated by TCRdb to the early 2020s). Libraries were constructed by the immunoSEQ multiplex PCR assay. Drawn from immuneACCESS, this table holds only the in-frame rearrangements with V and J called that TCRdb kept. Clones are partly lost; checked studies trace under half to an unresolved V gene and leave the rest unexplained. This sample has 200,000 to 250,000 clones in its table, and 75% to 80% of those were observed once. The ten largest clonotypes hold roughly 11% of the sample. Read against the paper, the sample's time point label means: about 11 months on ibrutinib. Specimen: PBMCs, collected after 12 months of ibrutinib treatment. Source of these receptors: a human donor with chronic lymphocytic leukemia.

The CDR3 coding sequence is TGTGCCAGCAGCGTAGGCGAGGGGTGGGTAGACGAGCAGTACTTC. It is translated as CASSVGEGWVDEQYF. This chain connects TRBV9 to TRBJ2-7; either TRBD1 or TRBD2 may fit D (5 bases each). The CDR3 runs to 15 residues. CDR1 and CDR2 from the germline V gene are SGDLS and YYNGEE. Between the trimmed V and J ends, which lost 0 bases and 5 bases, there was a span of 15 bases.

This chain joins TRBV11-2 and TRBJ2-3; the match to TRBD2 covers 9 bases. The V segment lost 5 bases and the J segment 6 bases; nucleotides outside the gene matches: 3. There are 13 residues in the CDR3. Germline assignment: CDR1 SGHAT and CDR2 FQNNGV. As DNA, the CDR3 is TGTGCCAGCAGCGGGACTAGCCGGGATACGCAGTATTTT. It yields the protein CASSGTSRDTQYF.

The V gene is TRBV5-1, the J gene TRBJ1-2; tentative D call: TRBD1 (5 bases). Trimming took off 5 bases at V and 4 bases at J, with 12 bases between the two ends. Germline CDR1 reads SGHRS; CDR2 reads YFSETQ. The CDR3 covers 13 residues. The CDR3 loop is CASRVSGLYGYTF. The CDR3 DNA sequence: TGCGCCAGCAGAGTTTCGGGACTCTATGGCTACACCTTC.

This chain uses TRBV5-1 with TRBJ1-4; TRBD1 might be the D (6 bases). The V end lost 3 bases, the J end lost 4 bases, and 10 bases lay between the germline ends. This CDR3 contains 14 residues. Germline CDR1 and CDR2: SGHRS and YFSETQ. The DNA of the CDR3 is TGCGCCAGCAGCTCGGACAGTCTTAATGAAAAACTGTTTTTT. This encodes CASSSDSLNEKLFF.

The V and J genes are TRBV4-1 and TRBJ1-2, with D possibly being TRBD1 (5 bases). The germline CDR1 and CDR2 sequences are MGHRA and YSYEKL. V lost 4 bases, J lost 8 bases, and 11 bases lay in between. The CDR3 is 12 amino acids. The CDR3 protein is CASSRGGEGYTF. The CDR3 DNA is TGCGCCAGCAGCCGGGGGGGTGAAGGCTACACCTTC.

The V gene is TRBV28, the J gene TRBJ1-5, with a weak D call TRBD1 (5 bases). Trimming pared 3 bases from V and 4 bases from J, leaving 7 bases between. The CDR3 runs 13 residues. The V gene's germline CDR1 is MDHEN and CDR2 SYDVKM. The CDR3 nucleotides read TGTGCCAGCAGTTTTGGGGGGAATCAGCCCCAGCATTTT. It translates to CASSFGGNQPQHF.

V gene TRBV2 combines with J gene TRBJ1-1, with D possibly matching TRBD1 (5 bases). In germline, CDR1 is SNHLY, CDR2 FYNNEI. V was shortened by 7 bases and J by 1 base, with 10 bases between the two germline ends. This CDR3 region has 13 residues. CDR3 bases: TGTGCCAGCACTGGGGCGGGGAACACTGAAGCTTTCTTT. Protein sequence: CASTGAGNTEAFF.

The chain joins TRBV4-1 to TRBJ2-7; 8 bases align to TRBD1. V trimming: 0 bases; J trimming: 5 bases; junction bases outside the gene matches: 6. This CDR3 is built from 15 residues. Germline values: CDR1 MGHRA, CDR2 YSYEKL. The CDR3 DNA reads as TGCGCCAGCAGCCAAGATAGGACAGGGATAAACGAGCAGTACTTC. Translation gives CASSQDRTGINEQYF.

The chain combines TRBV5-1 with TRBJ2-1; D is undetermined. The CDR3 length is 10 residues. The germline CDR1 and CDR2 sequences are SGHRS and YFSETQ. Trimming removed 5 bases at V and 5 bases at J, with 2 bases between. In DNA form, the CDR3 reads TGCGCCAGCAGGGACAATGAGCAGTTCTTC. This translates into CASRDNEQFF.

This chain uses TRBV7-9 with TRBJ2-1; TRBD1 matches 8 bases. The CDR3 is made up of 13 amino acids. Germline V gene sequence: CDR1 SEHNR, CDR2 FQNEAQ (reference sequence). V gave up 4 bases and J gave up 10 bases; unmatched junction bases: 6. The CDR3, as DNA: TGTGCCAGCAGCTCAGACAGGGGTTTCGAGCAGTTCTTC. This sequence encodes CASSSDRGFEQFF.

The V call is TRBV9, the J call TRBJ1-3, with D unclear. Germline values: CDR1 SGDLS, CDR2 YYNGEE. Trimming removed 0 bases from V and 0 bases from J, with 7 bases in between. This CDR3 comprises 15 residues. CDR3 loop: CASSVGPVSGNTIYF. The DNA for the CDR3 is TGTGCCAGCAGCGTAGGCCCAGTCTCTGGAAACACCATATATTTT.

This chain connects TRBV5-1 to TRBJ2-2; D gene ambiguous. Germline CDR1 reads SGHRS; CDR2 reads YFSETQ. V was shortened by 4 bases and J by 3 bases, with 13 bases between the two germline ends. The CDR3 is 15 amino acids. The chain's CDR3 is CASSQQGPDTGELFF. The CDR3 bases are TGCGCCAGCAGCCAACAAGGGCCCGACACCGGGGAGCTGTTTTTT.

This chain uses TRBV5-1 with TRBJ2-5; D call uncertain. The CDR3 consists of 13 residues. Germline V gene lookup returns CDR1 SGHRS and CDR2 YFSETQ. V dropped 4 bases and J dropped 7 bases, with 14 bases sitting between them. The CDR3 region has the DNA TGCGCCAGCAGCCCTACGCGCGAAGGGACCCAGTACTTC. It is translated as CASSPTREGTQYF. Together with reference TRBV5-1 and TRBJ2-5, the CDR3 gives the full variable domain: KAGVTQTPRYLIKTRGQQVTLSCSPISGHRSVSWYQQTPGQGLQFLFEYFSETQRNKGNFPGRFSGRQFSNSRSEMNVSTLELGDSALYLCASSPTREGTQYFGPGTRLLVL.

The V gene is TRBV19, the J gene TRBJ1-5, with a possible D match to TRBD1 (5 bases). Per germline, CDR1 LNHDA and CDR2 SQIVND (reference sequence). This CDR3 spans 13 amino acids. Trimming cost V 4 bases and J 6 bases, with 10 bases left between them. CDR3 nucleotides: TGTGCCAGTAGTACCGCGACAGTTCAGCCCCAGCATTTT. Its translation: CASSTATVQPQHF.

The chain links TRBV7-9 to TRBJ2-2; 12 nucleotides agree with TRBD1. Trimming at V came to 2 bases and at J to 5 bases, leaving 9 bases not matched to a gene. Germline V CDR1 and CDR2: SEHNR, FQNEAQ (reference sequence). This CDR3 spans 18 amino acids. The CDR3: CASSLPGDRGRSTGELFF. CDR3 DNA: TGTGCCAGCAGCTTACCAGGGGACAGGGGGCGGAGTACCGGGGAGCTGTTTTTT.

This clone occurred once. The chain uses TRBV6-5 and TRBJ1-1; 7 bases match TRBD1. In germline, CDR1 is MNHEY, CDR2 SVGAGI. V dropped 6 bases and J dropped 8; count of bases not matched to a gene: 3. The CDR3 has 11 residues. The CDR3 DNA follows: TGTGCCAGCAGCCGGGACAGAGAAGCTTTCTTT. It specifies CASSRDREAFF.

This clone appeared a single time. The germline gene is not matched at one end of the junction; a read error may be the cause. The V and J genes are TRBV5-1 and TRBJ2-7; 7 bases map to TRBD1. The CDR3 is 13 amino acids. Germline loops: CDR1 SGHRS, CDR2 YFSETQ. The DNA for the CDR3 is TGCGCCAGCAGCTATCCCGGGACAGAGCACGAGGACTTC. Translating gives CASSYPGTEHEDF.

A single count supports this clone. The rearrangement uses TRBV18 and TRBJ2-3; no definite D call. V was trimmed by 8 bases and J by 2 bases, leaving 11 bases between them. The CDR3 loop spans 13 amino acids. CDR1 and CDR2 from the germline V gene are KGHSH and LQKENI. CDR3 region: CASQESYTDTQYF. CDR3 nucleotides: TGTGCCAGCCAGGAGTCCTACACAGATACGCAGTATTTT.

In nucleotides, the CDR3 is TGTGCCAGCAGCTTGTATGGCGGGGAGCTGTTTTTT. It is translated as CASSLYGGELFF. This chain connects TRBV7-2 to TRBJ2-2; D uncertain. Trimming pared 3 bases from V and 7 bases from J, leaving 6 bases between. The CDR3 sequence is 12 residues long. CDR1 is SGHTA, CDR2 FQGNSA, per germline.

The chain joins TRBV5-1 to TRBJ2-1; D is undetermined. Germline loops: CDR1 SGHRS, CDR2 YFSETQ. V dropped 3 bases and J dropped 3 bases, with 1 base sitting between them. The CDR3 sequence is 11 residues long. CDR3 sequence (DNA): TGCGCCAGCAGCTACTACAATGAGCAGTTCTTC. Protein product: CASSYYNEQFF.

This chain joins TRBV12-2 and TRBJ2-7; whether TRBD1, the table's D call, matches the DNA was not checked. TRBV12-2 is reported as a pseudogene. CDR3 length equals 14 residues. The CDR3 region is CASRYSPDSTGQYF. DNA of the CDR3: TGTGCAAGTCGCTACTCGCCTGACAGCACAGGGCAGTACTTC.

V usage is TRBV6-1 and J usage is TRBJ1-1; no firm D call. Germline V gene sequence: CDR1 MNHNS, CDR2 SASEGT. This CDR3 contains 13 residues. V was shortened by 2 bases and J by 1 base, with 5 bases between the two germline ends. The CDR3 here is CASSEHQNTEAFF. CDR3 sequence (DNA): TGTGCCAGCAGTGAACACCAGAACACTGAAGCTTTCTTT.

The chain combines TRBV5-4 with TRBJ1-5, with TRBD1 as a possible D gene (5 bases). The CDR3 length is 15 residues. The V and J ends lost 4 bases and 5 bases respectively, with 16 bases between them. Germline-derived CDR1 and CDR2 are SGHNT and YYREEE (reference sequence). The CDR3 here is CASSINGGTDQPQHF. As DNA, the CDR3 is TGTGCCAGCAGCATAAATGGAGGGACCGATCAGCCCCAGCATTTT.

This clone turned up a few times. V gene TRBV5-1 combines with J gene TRBJ2-7; 8 bases are a match to TRBD1. J was trimmed by 4 bases and V by 6 bases; bases with no gene match: 12. The germline V gene encodes CDR1 SGHRS and CDR2 YFSETQ. CDR3 length: 15 amino acids. As DNA, the CDR3 is TGCGCCAGCACCCCATACCCCGGACAGGGTTACGAGCAGTACTTC. It translates to CASTPYPGQGYEQYF.

The gene calls are TRBV19 and TRBJ1-2; D gene ambiguous. Per the germline V gene, CDR1 is LNHDA and CDR2 is SQIVND (reference sequence). The CDR3 covers 13 residues. V dropped 1 base and J dropped 8 bases, with 11 bases sitting between them. CDR3 bases: TGTGCCAGTAGTATAGGTAGGGTCGGAGGCTACACCTTC. Protein sequence: CASSIGRVGGYTF. The variable domain in full, completed from reference TRBV19 and TRBJ1-2, reads DGGITQSPKYLFRKEGQNVTLSCEQNLNHDAMYWYRQDPGQGLRLIYYSQIVNDFQKGDIAEGYSVSREKKESFPLTVTSAQKNPTAFYLCASSIGRVGGYTFGSGTRLTVV.

The rearrangement uses TRBV6-1 and TRBJ1-2; TRBD1 matches at 7 bases. The CDR3 is made up of 14 amino acids. Germline-derived CDR1 and CDR2 are MNHNS and SASEGT. The V segment lost 6 bases and the J segment 3 bases; nucleotides outside the gene matches: 7. CDR3 sequence (DNA): TGTGCCAGCAGCGAAAGAGGGGGCGACTATGGCTACACCTTC. Its translation is CASSERGGDYGYTF.

This chain joins TRBV2 and TRBJ2-7; the D gene is possibly TRBD2 (6 bases). The CDR3 extends over 9 amino acids. Trimming took 9 bases from V and 7 from J, leaving 7 bases between them. The V gene's germline CDR1 is SNHLY and CDR2 FYNNEI. The chain's CDR3 is CASGREQYF. The CDR3 DNA reads TGTGCCAGTGGGAGGGAGCAGTACTTC.